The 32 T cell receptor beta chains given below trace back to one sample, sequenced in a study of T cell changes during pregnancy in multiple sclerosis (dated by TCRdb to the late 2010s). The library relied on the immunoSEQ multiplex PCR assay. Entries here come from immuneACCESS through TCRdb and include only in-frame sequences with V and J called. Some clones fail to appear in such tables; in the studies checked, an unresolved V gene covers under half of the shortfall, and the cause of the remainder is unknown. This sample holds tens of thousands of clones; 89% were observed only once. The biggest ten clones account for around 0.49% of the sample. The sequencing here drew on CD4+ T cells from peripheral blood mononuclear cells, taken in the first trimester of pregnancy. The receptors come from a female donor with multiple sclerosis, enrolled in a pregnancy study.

The CDR3 DNA reads TGTGCCAGCAACAACCTACAGGGTACCGGGGAGCTGTTTTTT. Translation: CASNNLQGTGELFF. The chain carries TRBV6-1 and TRBJ2-2; D might be TRBD1 (6 bases). The CDR3 extends over 14 amino acids. Germline CDR1 is MNHNS and CDR2 is SASEGT. With 7 bases removed from V and 5 bases from J, the gap between germline ends came to 14 bases.

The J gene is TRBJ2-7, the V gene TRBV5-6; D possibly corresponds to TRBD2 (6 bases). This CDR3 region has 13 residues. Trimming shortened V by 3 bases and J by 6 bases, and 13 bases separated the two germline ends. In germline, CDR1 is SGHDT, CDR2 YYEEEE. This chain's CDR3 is CASSWAGRSEQYF. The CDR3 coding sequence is TGTGCCAGCAGCTGGGCGGGAAGGTCCGAGCAGTACTTC.

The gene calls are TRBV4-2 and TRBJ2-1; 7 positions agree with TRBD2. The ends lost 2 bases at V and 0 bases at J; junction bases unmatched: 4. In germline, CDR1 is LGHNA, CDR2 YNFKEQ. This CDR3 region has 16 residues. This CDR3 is CASSQPSGGSYNEQFF. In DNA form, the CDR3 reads TGTGCCAGCAGCCAACCTAGCGGAGGCTCCTACAATGAGCAGTTCTTC.

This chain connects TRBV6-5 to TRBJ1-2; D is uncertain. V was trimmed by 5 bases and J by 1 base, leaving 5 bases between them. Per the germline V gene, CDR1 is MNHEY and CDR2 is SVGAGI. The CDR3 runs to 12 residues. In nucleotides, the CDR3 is TGTGCCAGCAGTACACGTAACTATGGCTACACCTTC. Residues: CASSTRNYGYTF.

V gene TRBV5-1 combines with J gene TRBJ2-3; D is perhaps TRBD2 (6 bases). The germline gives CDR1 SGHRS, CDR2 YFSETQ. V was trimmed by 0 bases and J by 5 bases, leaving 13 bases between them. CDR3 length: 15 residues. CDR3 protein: CASSLAGGAGDTQYF. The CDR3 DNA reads TGCGCCAGCAGCTTGGCTGGCGGGGCCGGAGATACGCAGTATTTT.

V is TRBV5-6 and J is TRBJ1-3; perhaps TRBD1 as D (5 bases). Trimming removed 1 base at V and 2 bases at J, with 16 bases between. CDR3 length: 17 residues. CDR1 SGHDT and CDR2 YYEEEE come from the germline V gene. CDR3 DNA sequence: TGTGCCAGCAGCTTGCTGTCCGGGACTTTGACTGGAAACACCATATATTTT. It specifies CASSLLSGTLTGNTIYF.

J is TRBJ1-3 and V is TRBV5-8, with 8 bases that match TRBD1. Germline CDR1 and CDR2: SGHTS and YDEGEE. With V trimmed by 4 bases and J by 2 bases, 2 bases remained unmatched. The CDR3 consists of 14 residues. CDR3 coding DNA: TGTGCCAGCAGCCGGGGACAGGCTGGAAACACCATATATTTT. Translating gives CASSRGQAGNTIYF.

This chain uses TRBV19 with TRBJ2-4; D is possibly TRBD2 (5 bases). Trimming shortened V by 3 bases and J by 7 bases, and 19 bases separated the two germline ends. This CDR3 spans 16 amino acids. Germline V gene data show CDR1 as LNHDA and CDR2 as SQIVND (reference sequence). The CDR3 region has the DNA TGTGCCAGTAGTATCTTCCTACTCGCCACGGGGAACATTCAGTACTTC. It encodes CASSIFLLATGNIQYF.

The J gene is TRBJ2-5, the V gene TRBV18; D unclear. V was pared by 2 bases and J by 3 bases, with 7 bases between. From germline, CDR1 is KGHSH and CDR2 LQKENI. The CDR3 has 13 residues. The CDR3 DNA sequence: TGTGCCAGCTCACCAACTGTGGAAGAGACCCAGTACTTC. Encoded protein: CASSPTVEETQYF.

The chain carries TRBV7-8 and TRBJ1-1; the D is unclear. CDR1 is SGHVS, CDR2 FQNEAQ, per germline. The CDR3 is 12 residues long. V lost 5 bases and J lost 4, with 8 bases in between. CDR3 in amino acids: CASSRRFTEAFF. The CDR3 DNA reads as TGTGCCAGCAGCCGGAGGTTCACTGAAGCTTTCTTT.

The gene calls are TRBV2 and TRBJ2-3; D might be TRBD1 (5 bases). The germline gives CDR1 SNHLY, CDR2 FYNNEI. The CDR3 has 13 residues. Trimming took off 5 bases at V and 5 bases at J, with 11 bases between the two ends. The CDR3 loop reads CASSLSREDTQYF. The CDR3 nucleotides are TGTGCCAGCAGTTTGTCCAGGGAAGATACGCAGTATTTT. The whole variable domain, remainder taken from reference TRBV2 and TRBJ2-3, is EPEVTQTPSHQVTQMGQEVILRCVPISNHLYFYWYRQILGQKVEFLVSFYNNEISEKSEIFDDQFSVERPDGSNFTLKIRSTKLEDSAMYFCASSLSREDTQYFGPGTRLTVL.

This CDR3 is CAISESPEGAIQNYEQYF. The CDR3 DNA reads as TGTGCCATCAGTGAGTCCCCAGAGGGGGCCATACAAAACTACGAGCAGTACTTC. This chain links TRBV10-3 with TRBJ2-7; 7 positions agree with TRBD1. The germline V gene has CDR1 ENHRY and CDR2 SYGVKD. The V segment lost 0 bases and the J segment 3 bases; nucleotides outside the gene matches: 14. The CDR3 spans 18 residues.

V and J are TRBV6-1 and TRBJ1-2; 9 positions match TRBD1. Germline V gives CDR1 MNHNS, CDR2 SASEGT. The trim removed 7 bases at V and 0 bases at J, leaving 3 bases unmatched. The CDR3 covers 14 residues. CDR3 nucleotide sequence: TGTGCCAGCACGAGACAGGGGGCTAACTATGGCTACACCTTC. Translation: CASTRQGANYGYTF.

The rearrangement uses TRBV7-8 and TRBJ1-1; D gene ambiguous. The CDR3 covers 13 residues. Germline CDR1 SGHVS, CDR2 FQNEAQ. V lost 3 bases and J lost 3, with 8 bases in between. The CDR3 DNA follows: TGTGCCAGCAGCTTGGAGTATCACACTGAAGCTTTCTTT. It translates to CASSLEYHTEAFF.

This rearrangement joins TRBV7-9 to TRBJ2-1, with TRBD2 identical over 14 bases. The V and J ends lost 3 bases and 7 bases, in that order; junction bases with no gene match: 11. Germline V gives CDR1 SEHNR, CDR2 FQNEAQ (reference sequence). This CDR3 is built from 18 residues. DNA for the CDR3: TGTGCCAGCAGCTTGACTAGCGGGAGGGACTCAAACATTAATGAGCAGTTCTTC. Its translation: CASSLTSGRDSNINEQFF.

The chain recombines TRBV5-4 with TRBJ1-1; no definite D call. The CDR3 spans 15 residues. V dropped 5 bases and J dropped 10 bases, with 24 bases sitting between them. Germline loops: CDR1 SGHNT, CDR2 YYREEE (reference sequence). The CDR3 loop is CASSLRASGSVGAFF. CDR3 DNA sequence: TGTGCCAGCAGTTTAAGAGCTTCAGGTTCGGTGGGAGCTTTCTTT.

The CDR3 protein is CASSPTMGDRPKLFF. Here the CDR3 DNA reads TGTGCCAGCAGTCCCACAATGGGGGACAGGCCTAAACTGTTTTTT. V usage is TRBV6-1 and J usage is TRBJ1-4, with TRBD1 identical over 8 bases. This CDR3 has 15 amino acids. Germline V gene lookup returns CDR1 MNHNS and CDR2 SASEGT. J lost 11 bases, V lost 5 bases, and 13 bases had no gene match.

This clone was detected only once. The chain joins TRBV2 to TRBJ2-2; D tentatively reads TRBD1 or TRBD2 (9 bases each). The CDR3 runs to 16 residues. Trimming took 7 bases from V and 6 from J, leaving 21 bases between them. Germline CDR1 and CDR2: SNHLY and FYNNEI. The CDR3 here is CASNDRGASGAGELFF. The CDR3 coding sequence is TGTGCCAGCAATGACAGGGGGGCTAGCGGGGCCGGGGAGCTGTTTTTT. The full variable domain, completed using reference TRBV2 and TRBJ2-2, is EPEVTQTPSHQVTQMGQEVILRCVPISNHLYFYWYRQILGQKVEFLVSFYNNEISEKSEIFDDQFSVERPDGSNFTLKIRSTKLEDSAMYFCASNDRGASGAGELFFGEGSRLTVL.

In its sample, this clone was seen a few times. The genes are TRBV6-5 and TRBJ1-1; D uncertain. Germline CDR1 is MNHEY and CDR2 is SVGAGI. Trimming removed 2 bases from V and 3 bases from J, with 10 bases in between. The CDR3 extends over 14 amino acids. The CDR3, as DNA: TGTGCCAGCAGTTACAGGGAGGGAGACACTGAAGCTTTCTTT. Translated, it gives CASSYREGDTEAFF.

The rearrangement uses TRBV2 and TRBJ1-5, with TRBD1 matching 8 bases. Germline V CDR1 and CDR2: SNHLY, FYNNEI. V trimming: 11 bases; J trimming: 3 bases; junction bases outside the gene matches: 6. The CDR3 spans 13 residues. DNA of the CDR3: TGTGCCTCAGGGGGCCAAGTCAATCAGCCCCAGCATTTT. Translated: CASGGQVNQPQHF.

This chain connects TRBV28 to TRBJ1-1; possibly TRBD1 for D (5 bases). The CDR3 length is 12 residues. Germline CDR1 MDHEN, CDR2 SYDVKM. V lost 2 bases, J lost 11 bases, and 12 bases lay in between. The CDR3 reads CASSLGGVEAFF. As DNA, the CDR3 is TGTGCCAGCAGTTTAGGAGGGGTCGAGGCTTTCTTT. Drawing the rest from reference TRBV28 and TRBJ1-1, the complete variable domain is DVKVTQSSRYLVKRTGEKVFLECVQDMDHENMFWYRQDPGLGLRLIYFSYDVKMKEKGDIPEGYSVSREKKERFSLILESASTNQTSMYLCASSLGGVEAFFGQGTRLTVV.

The DNA for the CDR3 is TGTGCCAGCAGCTTGGGGTCCGGGGGTTTAACTGAAGCTTTCTTT. Encoded protein: CASSLGSGGLTEAFF. The rearrangement joins TRBV5-4 to TRBJ1-1; the D gene is possibly TRBD1 (5 bases). V lost 0 bases and J lost 5, with 14 bases in between. Germline lookup yields CDR1 SGHNT and CDR2 YYREEE (reference sequence). This CDR3 region has 15 residues.

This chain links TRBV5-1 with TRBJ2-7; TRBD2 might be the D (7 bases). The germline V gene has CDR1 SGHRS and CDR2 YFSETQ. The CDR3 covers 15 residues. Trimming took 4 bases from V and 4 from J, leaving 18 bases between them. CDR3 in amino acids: CASSQLGGRGYEQYF. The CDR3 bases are TGCGCCAGCAGCCAGCTCGGGGGGCGCGGGTACGAGCAGTACTTC.

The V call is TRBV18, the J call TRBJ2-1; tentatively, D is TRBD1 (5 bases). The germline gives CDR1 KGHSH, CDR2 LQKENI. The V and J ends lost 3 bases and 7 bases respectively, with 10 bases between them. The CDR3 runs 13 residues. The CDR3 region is CASSPWGPNEQFF. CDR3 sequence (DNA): TGTGCCAGCTCACCCTGGGGCCCGAATGAGCAGTTCTTC.

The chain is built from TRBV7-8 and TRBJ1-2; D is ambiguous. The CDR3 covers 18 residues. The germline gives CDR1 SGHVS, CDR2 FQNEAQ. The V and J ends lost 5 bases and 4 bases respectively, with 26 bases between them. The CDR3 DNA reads TGTGCCAGCAGCCCTACTAGGACGAAAAACCCGGGATCCTATGGCTACACCTTC. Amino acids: CASSPTRTKNPGSYGYTF.

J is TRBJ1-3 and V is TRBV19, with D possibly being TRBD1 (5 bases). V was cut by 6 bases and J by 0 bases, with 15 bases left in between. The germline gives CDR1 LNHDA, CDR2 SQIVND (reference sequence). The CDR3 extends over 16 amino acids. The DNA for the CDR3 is TGTGCCAGTAGCCCCGGCGACAGTCGCTCTGGAAACACCATATATTTT. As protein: CASSPGDSRSGNTIYF. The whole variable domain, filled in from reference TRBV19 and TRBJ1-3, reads DGGITQSPKYLFRKEGQNVTLSCEQNLNHDAMYWYRQDPGQGLRLIYYSQIVNDFQKGDIAEGYSVSREKKESFPLTVTSAQKNPTAFYLCASSPGDSRSGNTIYFGEGSWLTVV.

The CDR3, as DNA: TGTGCCAGCTCACCGAGGACAGGCGTCTCGGTCGGGGGCTACACCTTC. Translated, it gives CASSPRTGVSVGGYTF. The J gene is TRBJ1-2, the V gene TRBV18; 7 bases match TRBD1. Looked up from germline, CDR1 is KGHSH and CDR2 is LQKENI. J gave up 8 bases and V 3 bases, and 15 bases lay outside the gene matches. This CDR3 region has 16 residues.

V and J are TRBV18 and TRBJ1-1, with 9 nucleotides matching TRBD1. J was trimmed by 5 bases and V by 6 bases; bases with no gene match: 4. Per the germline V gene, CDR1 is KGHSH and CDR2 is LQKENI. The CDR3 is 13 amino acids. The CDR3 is CASSSGTGTEAFF. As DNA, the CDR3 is TGTGCCAGCTCGTCCGGGACAGGGACTGAAGCTTTCTTT. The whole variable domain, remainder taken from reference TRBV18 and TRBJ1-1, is NAGVMQNPRHLVRRRGQEARLRCSPMKGHSHVYWYRQLPEEGLKFMVYLQKENIIDESGMPKERFSAEFPKEGPSILRIQQVVRGDSAAYFCASSSGTGTEAFFGQGTRLTVV.

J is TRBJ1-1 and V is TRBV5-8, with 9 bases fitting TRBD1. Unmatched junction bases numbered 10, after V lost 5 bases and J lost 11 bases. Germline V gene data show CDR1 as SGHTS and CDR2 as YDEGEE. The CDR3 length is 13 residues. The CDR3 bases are TGTGCCAGCAGATTTGCGGGGACAGGGTCGGCTTTCTTT. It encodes CASRFAGTGSAFF. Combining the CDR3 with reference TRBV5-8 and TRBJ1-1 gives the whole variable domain EAGVTQSPTHLIKTRGQQATLRCSPISGHTSVYWYQQALGLGLQFLLWYDEGEERNRGNFPPRFSGRQFPNYSSELNVNALELEDSALYLCASRFAGTGSAFFGQGTRLTVV.

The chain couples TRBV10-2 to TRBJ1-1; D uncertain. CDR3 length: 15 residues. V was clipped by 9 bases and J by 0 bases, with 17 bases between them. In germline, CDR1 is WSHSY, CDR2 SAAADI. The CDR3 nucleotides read TGCGCCAGTATGCCGGTCGAGGGAATGAACACTGAAGCTTTCTTT. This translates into CASMPVEGMNTEAFF.

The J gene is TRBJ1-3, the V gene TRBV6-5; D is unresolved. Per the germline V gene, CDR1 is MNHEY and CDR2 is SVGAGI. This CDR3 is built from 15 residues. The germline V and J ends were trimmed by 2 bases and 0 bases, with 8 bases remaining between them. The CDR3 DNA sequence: TGTGCCAGCAGTTACAATTCTATCTCTGGAAACACCATATATTTT. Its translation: CASSYNSISGNTIYF.

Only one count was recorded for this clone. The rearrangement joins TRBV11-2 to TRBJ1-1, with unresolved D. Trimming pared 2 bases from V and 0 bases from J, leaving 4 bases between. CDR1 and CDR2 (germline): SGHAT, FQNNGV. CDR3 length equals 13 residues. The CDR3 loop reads CASSLSLNTEAFF. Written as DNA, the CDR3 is TGTGCCAGCAGCTTATCCTTGAACACTGAAGCTTTCTTT.